This entry lists 7 T cell receptor beta chains sequenced from one sample in a study of cytomegalovirus exposure and HLA in healthy donors. The primer mix had 60 Vbeta and 13 Jbeta primers. Assay: immunoSEQ multiplex PCR; the TCRdb copy retains only in-frame clones and omits some. The sample comprises under 100,000 clones, 55% to 75% of which are singletons, and roughly 16% rests with the top ten. Sequencing input: PBMCs. These receptor sequences come from a woman aged 45-65 years in good health and CMV-seropositive.

The rearrangement uses TRBV28 and TRBJ1-5; 11 bases are shared with TRBD1. The V segment lost 7 bases and the J segment 0 bases; nucleotides outside the gene matches: 11. Germline V gene data show CDR1 as MDHEN and CDR2 as SYDVKM. This CDR3 is 18 amino acids long. Here the CDR3 reads CASTFRDRGFYSNQPQHF. The CDR3 DNA sequence: TGTGCCAGCACATTCCGGGACAGGGGGTTCTATAGCAATCAGCCCCAGCATTTT.

This clone was observed a few times. The chain employs TRBV14 and TRBJ2-2; D unclear. The CDR3 covers 14 residues. CDR1 and CDR2 from the germline V gene are SGHDN and FVKESK. V lost 2 bases to trimming and J lost 6 bases, with 10 bases between them. The CDR3 nucleotides read TGTGCCAGCAGCCAATTTTCGAGGTCCGGGGAGCTGTTTTTT. Translating gives CASSQFSRSGELFF. Drawing the rest from reference TRBV14 and TRBJ2-2, the complete variable domain is EAGVTQFPSHSVIEKGQTVTLRCDPISGHDNLYWYRRVMGKEIKFLLHFVKESKQDESGMPNNRFLAERTGGTYSTLKVQPAELEDSGVYFCASSQFSRSGELFFGEGSRLTVL.

V is TRBV11-2 and J is TRBJ1-6, with a possible D match to TRBD1 (5 bases). The CDR3 has 13 amino acids. Germline CDR1 is SGHAT and CDR2 is FQNNGV. V lost 0 bases, J lost 10 bases, and 7 bases lay in between. CDR3 protein: CASSLEGVSPLHF. CDR3 DNA sequence: TGTGCCAGCAGCTTAGAAGGGGTGTCACCCCTCCACTTT.

This rearrangement joins TRBV30 to TRBJ1-1, with 8 bases fitting TRBD1. The CDR3 has 12 amino acids. V dropped 2 bases and J dropped 10; count of bases not matched to a gene: 6. Germline lookup yields CDR1 GTSNPN and CDR2 SVGIG (reference sequence). The CDR3 coding sequence is TGTGCCTGGAGTCGACAGGGGTTGAGAGCTTTCTTT. The encoded protein is CAWSRQGLRAFF.

The J gene is TRBJ2-3, the V gene TRBV27; 8 positions match TRBD2. The J segment lost 4 bases and the V segment lost 0 bases, leaving 6 bases of the junction unmatched. From germline, CDR1 is MNHEY and CDR2 SMNVEV (reference sequence). The CDR3 is 16 amino acids. CDR3 amino acids: CASSLSAGGSADTQYF. CDR3 coding DNA: TGTGCCAGCAGTTTATCGGCGGGAGGATCTGCAGATACGCAGTATTTT.

The genes are TRBV10-1 and TRBJ1-3; possible D gene TRBD1, 5 bases. Deletions cut 6 bases from V and 1 base from J, with 13 bases between. This CDR3 region has 15 residues. Germline CDR1 and CDR2: WNHNN and SYGVQD (reference sequence). CDR3: CASSDDSLSGNTIYF. DNA for the CDR3: TGCGCCAGCAGCGATGACAGCCTTTCTGGAAACACCATATATTTT.

The CDR3 nucleotides read TGTGCCAGCAGCTTTAATTCCGGAGGCGCGGATGAAAAACTGTTTTTT. Translated, it gives CASSFNSGGADEKLFF. The rearrangement uses TRBV11-1 and TRBJ1-4; D unresolved. V lost 3 bases and J 6 bases, leaving 17 bases between the germline ends. The CDR3 spans 16 residues. Looked up from germline, CDR1 is SGHAT and CDR2 is FQDESV (reference sequence).